The rows below give T cell receptor beta chains drawn from one sample of a study of T cell changes during pregnancy in multiple sclerosis. Only in-frame clones appear in the TCRdb table, and some are missing; sequencing was by immunoSEQ multiplex PCR. Among tens of thousands of clones listed, roughly 91% were seen once. The sequences come from peripheral blood, collected in the third trimester of pregnancy. These TCRs come from a female donor in good health, enrolled as a control in a pregnancy study. Both conserved end residues are part of each CDR3. A D gene is named only where the DNA matches it firmly. Clone size is stated in some rows and not others, as once, few, many or a class when expanded.

D gene	clone size	V gene	J gene	CDR3 protein	CDR3 DNA
TRBD1	few	TRBV19	TRBJ1-1	CASSYEDRPWAFF	TGTGCCAGTAGTTATGAGGACAGGCCGTGGGCTTTCTTT
NA	NA	TRBV7-6	TRBJ1-1	CASAPVVGGDTEAFF	TGTGCCAGCGCCCCCGTAGTGGGGGGGGACACTGAAGCTTTCTTT
NA	NA	TRBV7-6	TRBJ2-2	CASSFATEGGELFF	TGTGCCAGCAGCTTCGCGACGGAGGGCGGGGAGCTGTTTTTT
TRBD1	NA	TRBV5-1	TRBJ1-4	CASSLEGASWGLEEKLFF	TGCGCCAGCAGCTTGGAGGGGGCGAGTTGGGGCTTGGAGGAAAAACTGTTTTTT
NA	once	TRBV2	TRBJ2-5	CASSEARIQLGVETQYF	TGTGCCAGCAGTGAAGCGAGAATTCAGTTAGGGGTAGAGACCCAGTACTTC
NA	once	TRBV19	TRBJ2-3	CASSDRFTDTQYF	TGTGCCAGTAGCGACAGATTCACAGATACGCAGTATTTT
TRBD1	NA	TRBV6-1	TRBJ2-7	CASRTGFVNEQYF	TGTGCCAGCAGGACAGGGTTCGTGAACGAGCAGTACTTC
TRBD1	NA	TRBV19	TRBJ1-4	CASSEGAANEKLFF	TGTGCCAGTAGTGAGGGGGCGGCTAATGAAAAACTGTTTTTT
NA	NA	TRBV21-1	TRBJ1-5	CASSNSTARGRPNNQPQHF	TGTGCCAGCAGCAATTCTACCGCGAGGGGGCGACCAAACAATCAGCCCCAGCATTTT
TRBD2	once	TRBV7-2	TRBJ2-7	CASSLEPPISGSSLNF	TGTGCCAGCAGCTTAGAACCCCCAATTAGCGGGAGTTCTCTCAACTTC
NA	NA	TRBV4-3	TRBJ2-1	CASSQDLTSGSYNEQFF	TGCGCCAGCAGCCAAGATCTGACTAGTGGGTCCTACAATGAGCAGTTCTTC
TRBD1	NA	TRBV6-1	TRBJ1-1	CASNRDRVRTEAFF	TGTGCCAGCAACCGGGACAGGGTACGTACTGAAGCTTTCTTT
TRBD1	NA	TRBV27	TRBJ1-1	CASSTGTGTEAFF	TGTGCCAGCAGTACTGGGACAGGGACTGAAGCTTTCTTT
TRBD1	few	TRBV6-1	TRBJ1-5	CASSALTGGPIQPQHF	TGTGCCAGCAGTGCTTTGACAGGGGGACCGATTCAGCCCCAGCATTTT
NA	NA	TRBV5-4	TRBJ1-1	CASSLAPRQPKANTEAFF	TGTGCCAGCAGCTTGGCCCCCCGACAGCCCAAAGCGAACACTGAAGCTTTCTTT
NA	NA	TRBV6-5	TRBJ2-7	CASSRGGQSYEQYF	TGTGCCAGCTCTCGGGGTGGACAGTCCTACGAGCAGTACTTC
TRBD1	once	TRBV18	TRBJ1-2	CASSPLVGQGSSYGYTF	TGTGCCAGCTCACCCCTAGTCGGACAGGGGTCTTCCTATGGCTACACCTTC
NA	NA	TRBV28	TRBJ2-7	CASSLVSGPYEQYF	TGTGCCAGCAGTTTAGTTTCTGGCCCCTACGAGCAGTACTTC
NA	once	TRBV4-2	TRBJ2-7	CASSQESGGGGYEQYF	TGTGCCAGCAGCCAAGAATCGGGAGGGGGCGGCTACGAGCAGTACTTC
NA	once	TRBV6-1	TRBJ1-2	CASSEAADYGYTF	TGTGCCAGCAGTGAAGCGGCGGACTATGGCTACACCTTC
NA	NA	TRBV5-1	TRBJ2-5	CASSLELGGVSTETQYF	TGCGCCAGCAGCTTGGAATTGGGCGGGGTTTCAACAGAGACCCAGTACTTC
TRBD2	NA	TRBV7-2	TRBJ2-4	CASSLAGTSGTMPLKNIQYF	TGTGCCAGCAGCTTAGCAGGGACTAGCGGGACCATGCCCCTCAAAAACATTCAGTACTTC
NA	NA	TRBV11-2	TRBJ1-2	CASSSGQGYGYTF	TGTGCCAGCAGCTCCGGACAAGGCTATGGCTACACCTTC
NA	NA	TRBV9	TRBJ2-2	CASSVALRVNTGELFF	TGTGCCAGCAGCGTAGCTCTGCGGGTGAACACCGGGGAGCTGTTTTTT
TRBD2	NA	TRBV4-3	TRBJ2-3	CASSQDYAGGYTDTQYF	TGCGCCAGCAGCCAAGATTATGCGGGAGGCTACACAGATACGCAGTATTTT
NA	NA	TRBV28	TRBJ1-3	CASSLRGGPGNTIYF	TGTGCCAGCAGTTTACGCGGGGGCCCTGGAAACACCATATATTTT
NA	once	TRBV27	TRBJ1-3	CASSSTGTGNTIYF	TGTGCCAGCAGTTCTACAGGGACTGGAAACACCATATATTTT
TRBD1	NA	TRBV5-1	TRBJ1-4	CASSTDRGGEKLFF	TGCGCCAGCAGCACGGACAGGGGGGGAGAAAAACTGTTTTTT
TRBD1	NA	TRBV6-1	TRBJ1-6	CASSEFGTGAVAYNSPLHF	TGTGCCAGCAGTGAATTTGGGACAGGGGCGGTCGCCTATAATTCACCCCTCCACTTT
NA	once	TRBV11-3	TRBJ2-6	CASSFGQGEAGANVLTF	TGTGCCAGCAGCTTCGGGCAGGGGGAGGCTGGGGCCAACGTCCTGACTTTC
TRBD1	NA	TRBV5-1	TRBJ1-6	CASSPGQVNSPLHF	TGCGCCAGCAGCCCGGGACAGGTCAATTCACCCCTCCACTTT
NA	NA	TRBV7-2	TRBJ1-5	CASSVVRVHNQPQHF	TGTGCCAGCAGCGTCGTCAGGGTTCACAATCAGCCCCAGCATTTT
NA	NA	TRBV28	TRBJ2-7	CASQENVHPEQYF	TGTGCCAGCCAGGAAAACGTTCATCCCGAGCAGTACTTC
NA	few	TRBV10-3	TRBJ2-7	CAISELGPVYEQYF	TGTGCCATCAGTGAGCTGGGGCCCGTTTACGAGCAGTACTTC
NA	NA	TRBV28	TRBJ2-7	CASSLGAGKLYEQYF	TGTGCCAGCAGTTTAGGGGCGGGAAAGCTGTACGAGCAGTACTTC
TRBD2	NA	TRBV30	TRBJ2-3	CAWSAGVSTDTQYF	TGTGCCTGGTCAGCGGGGGTTAGCACAGATACGCAGTATTTT
TRBD1	NA	TRBV25-1	TRBJ2-1	CASRMTGTGSGEQFF	TGTGCCAGCAGGATGACCGGGACAGGGTCGGGTGAGCAGTTCTTC
TRBD1	NA	TRBV27	TRBJ1-6	CASSQQGAYNSPLHF	TGTGCCAGCAGCCAACAGGGGGCATATAATTCACCCCTCCACTTT
TRBD1	NA	TRBV5-6	TRBJ1-5	CASSLRTGNGNQPQHF	TGTGCCAGCAGCTTGAGGACAGGGAATGGGAATCAGCCCCAGCATTTT
TRBD1	NA	TRBV4-1	TRBJ2-1	CASKGPDRPYNEQFF	TGCGCCAGCAAGGGCCCGGACAGGCCCTACAATGAGCAGTTCTTC
NA	NA	TRBV5-1	TRBJ1-1	CASSLVVENTEAFF	TGCGCCAGCAGCTTGGTGGTAGAGAACACTGAAGCTTTCTTT
NA	once	TRBV5-1	TRBJ2-5	CASSFGFRETQYF	TGCGCCAGCAGCTTCGGATTCAGGGAGACCCAGTACTTC
TRBD2	NA	TRBV27	TRBJ2-2	CASSPYRTSAGELFF	TGTGCCAGCAGTCCGTACAGGACTAGCGCCGGGGAGCTGTTTTTT
NA	NA	TRBV7-9	TRBJ2-5	CASSLPQETQYF	TGTGCCAGCAGCTTACCTCAAGAGACCCAGTACTTC
NA	NA	TRBV2	TRBJ1-1	CASRQGGNRITEAFF	TGTGCCAGCAGACAGGGCGGAAATAGGATCACTGAAGCTTTCTTT
TRBD1	NA	TRBV5-5	TRBJ1-4	CASSSRRDRGRATNEKLFF	TGTGCCAGCAGCTCGCGCCGGGACAGGGGGCGGGCAACTAATGAAAAACTGTTTTTT
TRBD1	NA	TRBV28	TRBJ1-4	CASSGTGAEREEKLFF	TGTGCCAGCAGCGGGACAGGGGCGGAGAGAGAAGAAAAACTGTTTTTT
TRBD1	NA	TRBV4-1	TRBJ1-4	CASSQDWGRGLWSEKLFF	TGCGCCAGCAGCCAAGATTGGGGCAGGGGGCTTTGGAGTGAAAAACTGTTTTTT
NA	NA	TRBV27	TRBJ1-2	CASSGQKSLNYGYTF	TGTGCCAGCAGTGGGCAGAAATCCCTTAACTATGGCTACACCTTC
NA	NA	TRBV11-2	TRBJ1-6	CASSPGDNSPLHF	TGTGCCAGCAGCCCAGGGGATAATTCACCCCTCCACTTT
NA	NA	TRBV2	TRBJ2-3	CASSPKSSQYF	TGTGCCAGCAGCCCGAAAAGTAGCCAGTATTTT
TRBD1	NA	TRBV4-2	TRBJ1-6	CASSQTAGTASSYNSPLHF	TGTGCCAGCAGCCAAACTGCCGGGACAGCCAGCTCCTATAATTCACCCCTCCACTTT
TRBD1	NA	TRBV5-4	TRBJ1-4	CASSFRDRGSELFF	TGTGCCAGCAGCTTCCGGGACAGGGGGAGTGAACTGTTTTTT
NA	few	TRBV7-9	TRBJ1-5	CASSLGAGSNQPQHF	TGTGCCAGCAGCCTTGGGGCAGGGTCGAATCAGCCCCAGCATTTT